These 15 T cell receptor beta chains share one sample of origin, sequenced in a study of T cell repertoires in cytomegalovirus infection. TCRdb analysed the reads with MiXCR anew, one entry per CDR3 protein. The sample comprises some 240,000 distinct CDR3 sequences, more than 15% of which are singletons, and around 43% rests with the top ten. What was sequenced was CD8+ T cells from PBMCs. These receptors were obtained from a human donor in good health (CMV status not recorded). Some clones in this sample may be carry-over from other donors' samples.

This clonotype was detected a few times. The gene calls are TRBV2 and TRBJ1-6; no clear D. Per germline, CDR1 SNHLY and CDR2 FYNNEI. The CDR3 sequence is 14 residues long. With 4 bases removed from V and 11 bases from J, the gap between germline ends came to 15 bases. The CDR3 nucleotides read TGTGCCAGCAGTGCTGTGGTTGGCTTTCCACCCCTCCACTTT. Translation gives CASSAVVGFPPLHF.

This clonotype occurred many times. The DNA for the CDR3 is TGTGCCAGCAGCCCTGGGAGGGGACCGGCTAATGAAAAACTGTTTTTT. Amino acid sequence: CASSPGRGPANEKLFF. This chain uses TRBV5-6 with TRBJ1-4; D is perhaps TRBD1 (5 bases). The V gene lost 4 bases and the J gene lost 3 bases, with 16 bases spanning the gap. The CDR3 consists of 16 residues. Per germline, CDR1 SGHDT and CDR2 YYEEEE. The entire variable domain, with the rest obtained from reference TRBV5-6 and TRBJ1-4, is as follows: DAGVTQSPTHLIKTRGQQVTLRCSPKSGHDTVSWYQQALGQGPQFIFQYYEEEERQRGNFPDRFSGHQFPNYSSELNVNALLLGDSALYLCASSPGRGPANEKLFFGSGTQLSVL.

This rearrangement joins TRBV5-1 to TRBJ1-1, with 12 bases identical to TRBD1. Germline CDR1 SGHRS, CDR2 YFSETQ. CDR3 length: 16 residues. V lost 4 bases, J lost 3 bases, and 7 bases stayed unmatched. CDR3 nucleotide sequence: TGCGCCAGCAGCCCGGGACAGGGGGCTCCTTACACTGAAGCTTTCTTT. It specifies CASSPGQGAPYTEAFF.

J is TRBJ2-2 and V is TRBV7-9, with D perhaps matching TRBD2 (5 bases). The germline CDR1 and CDR2 sequences are SEHNR and FQNEAQ (reference sequence). The CDR3 runs 14 residues. With 5 bases removed from V and 0 bases from J, the gap between germline ends came to 7 bases. CDR3 protein: CASSRDANTGELFF. For the CDR3, the DNA is TGTGCCAGCAGCCGGGATGCGAACACCGGGGAGCTGTTTTTT.

This clonotype has a count of ten or more. CDR3 bases: TGTGCCAGCAGCTCACCGGGACAGCAAGAGACCCAGTACTTC. Protein: CASSSPGQQETQYF. The V and J genes are TRBV7-9 and TRBJ2-5, with 7 nucleotides matching TRBD1. V shed 4 bases, J shed 2 bases, and the junction held 4 bases outside the gene matches. CDR3 length: 14 amino acids. CDR1 SEHNR and CDR2 FQNEAQ come from the germline V gene (reference sequence).

This clonotype was observed a few times. The chain carries TRBV2 and TRBJ2-2; 8 bases align to TRBD1. The V gene's germline CDR1 is SNHLY and CDR2 FYNNEI. After removal of 8 bases from V and 6 bases from J, the junction contained 11 bases not matched to a gene. This CDR3 has 15 amino acids. For the CDR3, the DNA is TGTGCCAGCCAAAGCGGCAGGGGGCCCCCCGGGGAGCTGTTTTTT. Protein sequence: CASQSGRGPPGELFF.

This clonotype was seen more than once but under ten times. A junction end diverges from the germline sequence, so it may reflect a read error. The chain uses TRBV4-1 and TRBJ2-7, with D tentatively TRBD2 (6 bases). Looked up from germline, CDR1 is MGHRA and CDR2 is YSYEKL. This CDR3 has 16 residues. CDR3 nucleotides: TGCGCCAGCAGCCAAGATCAGGCAGGGAGGTCCTTCGAGCAGTACTTC. Encoded protein: CASSQDQAGRSFEQYF.

This clonotype showed up many times. V is TRBV4-1 and J is TRBJ2-2; D is possibly TRBD2 (6 bases). CDR1 and CDR2 (germline): MGHRA, YSYEKL. The CDR3 has 14 residues. Trimming stripped 4 bases from V and 1 base from J, with 7 bases between. This CDR3 reads CASSLGLNTGELFF. CDR3 bases: TGCGCCAGCAGCCTGGGACTGAACACCGGGGAGCTGTTTTTT.

Regarding this clonotype: Just one base apart from a much larger clone, this may be a read error. V is TRBV7-6 and J is TRBJ2-7, with 7 positions matching TRBD2. Per the germline V gene, CDR1 is SGHVS and CDR2 is FNYEAQ. This CDR3 comprises 17 residues. CDR3 residues: CVSSLEVGGDGSYEQYF. The DNA of the CDR3 is TGTGTCAGCAGCTTAGAGGTTGGGGGGGACGGCTCCTACGAGCAGTACTTC.

This clonotype was recorded many times. The V call is TRBV11-2, the J call TRBJ1-1, with 7 positions matching TRBD1. The CDR3 length is 17 residues. The V and J ends lost 1 base and 0 bases, in that order; junction bases with no gene match: 8. The germline CDR1 and CDR2 sequences are SGHAT and FQNNGV. The CDR3 here is CASSLVPQGGMNTEAFF. CDR3 nucleotide sequence: TGTGCCAGCAGCTTAGTACCGCAGGGGGGCATGAACACTGAAGCTTTCTTT.

This clonotype was recorded many times. The chain links TRBV6-2 or TRBV6-3 to TRBJ2-5, with a tentative D call TRBD1 (5 bases). Germline assignment: CDR1 MNHEY and CDR2 SVGEGT. The CDR3 covers 12 residues. V gave up 8 bases and J gave up 7 bases, with 14 bases separating them. CDR3 protein: CASDSTMGTQYF. CDR3 sequence (DNA): TGTGCCAGCGACAGTACCATGGGGACCCAGTACTTC.

This clonotype was recorded a few times. The chain is built from TRBV19 and TRBJ1-1, with TRBD1 as a possible D gene (6 bases). Trimming took off 9 bases at V and 9 bases at J, with 23 bases between the two ends. The CDR3 loop spans 14 amino acids. Per the germline V gene, CDR1 is LNHDA and CDR2 is SQIVND (reference sequence). The CDR3 reads CASSGTTVTLKAFF. In DNA form, the CDR3 reads TGTGCCAGCAGCGGGACAACCGTAACACTGAAAGCTTTCTTT.

This clonotype was observed at least ten times. The chain uses TRBV7-6 and TRBJ2-5, with 7 bases matching TRBD1. Germline assignment: CDR1 SGHVS and CDR2 FNYEAQ. With V trimmed by 2 bases and J by 5 bases, 8 bases remained unmatched. The CDR3 is made up of 15 amino acids. The CDR3 is CASSLYRGQRETQYF. The CDR3 DNA sequence: TGTGCCAGCAGCTTATACAGGGGACAGCGCGAGACCCAGTACTTC. The variable domain in full, completed from reference TRBV7-6 and TRBJ2-5, reads GAGVSQSPRYKVTKRGQDVALRCDPISGHVSLYWYRQALGQGPEFLTYFNYEAQQDKSGLPNDRFSAERPEGSISTLTIQRTEQRDSAMYRCASSLYRGQRETQYFGPGTRLLVL.

This clonotype was seen a few times. The chain carries TRBV6-2 or TRBV6-3 and TRBJ2-4, with a tentative D call TRBD1 (6 bases). Between the trimmed V and J ends, which lost 1 base and 3 bases, there was a span of 16 bases. CDR1 is MNHEY, CDR2 SVGEGT, per germline. This CDR3 is 17 amino acids long. CDR3 protein: CASSYYVQGGGKNIQYF. For the CDR3, the DNA is TGTGCCAGCAGTTACTATGTACAGGGCGGTGGCAAAAACATTCAGTACTTC.

This clonotype was counted a few times. The chain carries TRBV13 and TRBJ2-5; D remains unclear. Trimming took 1 base from V and 4 from J, leaving 13 bases between them. The CDR3 loop spans 15 amino acids. The V gene's germline CDR1 is PRHDT and CDR2 FYEKMQ (reference sequence). The DNA for the CDR3 is TGTGCCAGCAGCTTAGCGGCAGGCCCGCCAGAGACCCAGTACTTC. As protein: CASSLAAGPPETQYF.